Below are 8 T cell receptor beta chains sequenced from a single sample in a study of brain T cells in children with intractable seizures. Time point of the sample: blood from clinic visit 5 months post-surgery; TSC patient then seizure free. Measured with immunoSEQ multiplex PCR; TCRdb has only the in-frame clones, and not every one. The sample includes 300,000 to 400,000 clones, over 90% of them seen just once. This specimen was peripheral blood, taken 4 to 5 months after surgery. The source of these receptors is a boy under three years old with tuberous sclerosis and intractable seizures.

This clone was counted once. The chain uses TRBV7-2 and TRBJ2-2; a weak D match, TRBD2 (7 bases). The CDR3 is 15 residues long. The germline V gene has CDR1 SGHTA and CDR2 FQGNSA. V was cut by 6 bases and J by 2 bases, with 13 bases left in between. CDR3 nucleotides: TGTGCCAGCAGAATCGGGGGGACAAACACCGGGGAGCTGTTTTTT. As protein: CASRIGGTNTGELFF. Full variable domain (rest looked up from reference TRBV7-2 and TRBJ2-2): GAGVSQSPSNKVTEKGKDVELRCDPISGHTALYWYRQSLGQGLEFLIYFQGNSAPDKSGLPSDRFSAERTGGSVSTLTIQRTQQEDSAVYLCASRIGGTNTGELFFGEGSRLTVL.

V usage is TRBV9 and J usage is TRBJ1-2, with D tentatively TRBD1 (6 bases). The germline CDR1 and CDR2 sequences are SGDLS and YYNGEE. The V gene lost 2 bases and the J gene lost 0 bases, with 11 bases spanning the gap. CDR3 size: 15 residues. The CDR3 loop is CASSVWDTANYGYTF. The DNA for the CDR3 is TGTGCCAGCAGCGTCTGGGACACAGCTAACTATGGCTACACCTTC.

As for this clone: Other DNA sequences in this specimen translate into the identical CDR3. V usage is TRBV20-1 and J usage is TRBJ2-7, with D unclear. Per the germline V gene, CDR1 is DFQATT and CDR2 is SNEGSKA (reference sequence). This CDR3 is 11 amino acids long. V was pared by 6 bases and J by 4 bases, with 10 bases between. The CDR3 coding sequence is TGCAGTGCCCCCCGAGGTTACGAGCAGTACTTC. Its protein is CSAPRGYEQYF.

The sample holds one count of this clone. The genes are TRBV10-3 and TRBJ2-5; D may be TRBD1 or TRBD2 (5 bases each). Trimming removed 6 bases at V and 2 bases at J, with 13 bases between. CDR3 length equals 14 residues. Germline-derived CDR1 and CDR2 are ENHRY and SYGVKD. The CDR3 loop reads CAIRPGPPQETQYF. CDR3 DNA: TGTGCCATCAGACCGGGACCGCCGCAAGAGACCCAGTACTTC.

This sequence joins TRBV28 and TRBJ1-5, with 8 positions matching TRBD1. CDR3 length: 16 amino acids. The germline V gene has CDR1 MDHEN and CDR2 SYDVKM. Trimming removed 5 bases from V and 6 bases from J; junction bases left unmatched: 12. The DNA of the CDR3 is TGTGCCAGCAGTCCTACAGGGGGAGGGGGTGGTCAGCCCCAGCATTTT. As protein: CASSPTGGGGGQPQHF.

The chain has TRBV5-1 and TRBJ2-7; 8 nucleotides line up with TRBD1. In germline, CDR1 is SGHRS, CDR2 YFSETQ. J gave up 5 bases and V 1 base, and 5 bases lay outside the gene matches. The CDR3 sequence is 14 residues long. CDR3 nucleotides: TGCGCCAGCAGCTTGTCCAGGGGGCGCGACGAGCAGTACTTC. It encodes CASSLSRGRDEQYF.

J is TRBJ2-1 and V is TRBV4-1, with unresolved D. Per the germline V gene, CDR1 is MGHRA and CDR2 is YSYEKL. The CDR3 spans 16 residues. Trimming cost V 0 bases and J 0 bases, with 9 bases left between them. CDR3 residues: CASSQDQKSSYNEQFF. The CDR3 nucleotides are TGCGCCAGCAGCCAAGATCAGAAGAGCTCCTACAATGAGCAGTTCTTC.

This chain uses TRBV24-1 with TRBJ2-5, with 7 positions matching TRBD1. V trimming: 3 bases; J trimming: 5 bases; junction bases outside the gene matches: 8. CDR3 length: 15 residues. Germline V gene data show CDR1 as KGHDR and CDR2 as SFDVKD. CDR3 in DNA: TGTGCCACCAGTGATCCTAAGACAGGGTGGGAGACCCAGTACTTC. Protein: CATSDPKTGWETQYF.